A selection of T cell receptor beta chains follows, all from one sample in a study of cytomegalovirus exposure and HLA in healthy donors. Assay: immunoSEQ multiplex PCR; the TCRdb copy retains only in-frame clones and omits some. Here the sample spans approximately 110,000 clones, around 73% being singletons. Input material: PBMCs. The receptors stem from a woman aged 40 to 49 in good health and CMV-seropositive. The CDR3 runs from the conserved cysteine through the conserved F or W. A D gene is named only where the DNA matches it firmly. Only part of the rows carry a size: once, few, many, or a class if the clone is expanded.

d_call cdr3_length j_call v_call clone_size cdr3_aa cdr3_nt
TRBD1 14 TRBJ1-1 TRBV5-1 . CASSLSAGGTEAFF TGCGCCAGCAGCTTGTCCGCAGGGGGCACTGAAGCTTTCTTT
TRBD1 15 TRBJ1-4 TRBV9 . CASSTTTGWDEKLFF TGTGCCAGCAGCACTACGACAGGGTGGGATGAAAAACTGTTTTTT
TRBD1 15 TRBJ1-4 TRBV6-1 . CASSPTGGVGEKLFF TGTGCCAGCAGTCCAACAGGGGGAGTTGGTGAAAAACTGTTTTTT
. 12 TRBJ1-2 TRBV7-9 few CASSLGGNGYTF TGTGCCAGCAGCTTAGGAGGGAACGGCTACACCTTC
TRBD2 14 TRBJ2-4 TRBV2 . CASSRGGAENIQYF TGTGCCAGCAGTCGCGGGGGGGCTGAGAACATTCAGTACTTC
. 13 TRBJ1-1 TRBV10-3 . CAISEDGLTEAFF TGTGCCATCAGTGAGGACGGACTCACTGAAGCTTTCTTT
TRBD1 20 TRBJ2-6 TRBV4-2 . CASSQSTGQGAFAGANVLTF TGTGCCAGCAGCCAGAGTACGGGACAGGGGGCCTTCGCTGGGGCCAACGTCCTGACTTTC
. 13 TRBJ1-2 TRBV11-2 . CASSQDLNDGYTF TGTGCCAGCAGCCAGGACTTAAATGATGGCTACACCTTC
TRBD1 15 TRBJ2-7 TRBV19 once CASSGGTGNTYEQYF TGTGCCAGTAGCGGAGGGACAGGGAATACCTACGAGCAGTACTTC
TRBD1 15 TRBJ1-2 TRBV29-1 few CSVEGTGVQDYGYTF TGCAGCGTTGAAGGGACAGGGGTTCAGGACTATGGCTACACCTTC
. 12 TRBJ1-5 TRBV14 . CASSEGGQPQHF TGTGCCAGCAGCGAGGGCGGTCAGCCCCAGCATTTT
. 14 TRBJ1-6 TRBV2 . CASRDTSPNSPLHF TGTGCCAGCCGGGACACCTCGCCGAATTCACCCCTCCACTTT
. 14 TRBJ1-2 TRBV6-5 . CASSYSTSPYGYTF TGTGCCAGCAGTTACTCAACCAGTCCCTATGGCTACACCTTC
TRBD2 15 TRBJ2-1 TRBV5-6 . CASSPGLAHYNEQFF TGTGCCAGCAGCCCGGGACTAGCGCATTACAATGAGCAGTTCTTC
TRBD1 16 TRBJ1-1 TRBV6-5 . CASSYRPGQMNTEAFF TGTGCCAGCAGTTACCGACCGGGACAGATGAACACTGAAGCTTTCTTT
. 13 TRBJ1-4 TRBV9 once CASRRDVGEKLFF TGTGCCAGCAGGCGGGACGTCGGTGAAAAACTGTTTTTT
TRBD1 14 TRBJ1-6 TRBV7-2 . CASSSTGGDSPLHF TGTGCCAGCAGCTCGACAGGGGGGGATTCACCCCTCCACTTT
TRBD1 13 TRBJ2-7 TRBV6-5 few CASRRQGAYEQYF TGTGCCAGCAGACGACAGGGGGCCTACGAGCAGTACTTC
. 12 TRBJ1-6 TRBV5-4 . CASSLDSGNLHF TGTGCCAGCAGCTTGGATTCAGGGAACCTCCACTTT
TRBD1 14 TRBJ1-4 TRBV19 . CASSAGTANEKLFF TGTGCCAGTAGTGCCGGGACAGCTAATGAAAAACTGTTTTTT
. 17 TRBJ1-6 TRBV4-3 once CASSQRGAGGIYSPLHF TGCGCCAGCAGCCAGAGGGGGGCGGGGGGTATTTATTCACCCCTCCACTTT
. 13 TRBJ2-5 TRBV5-1 . CASSFGAKETQYF TGCGCCAGCAGCTTTGGGGCAAAAGAGACCCAGTACTTC
. 13 TRBJ2-2 TRBV9 . CASSFLSTGELFF TGTGCCAGCAGCTTTTTATCCACCGGGGAGCTGTTTTTT
TRBD1 17 TRBJ1-2 TRBV5-1 . CASSRSRDRAVSYGYTF TGCGCCAGCAGCCGCTCCCGGGACAGGGCAGTGTCGTATGGCTACACCTTC
. 13 TRBJ2-3 TRBV11-2 . CASSLLVTDTQYF TGTGCCAGCAGCTTACTAGTAACAGATACGCAGTATTTT
. 17 TRBJ1-2 TRBV28 . CASSEGVGSPNLNGYTF TGTGCCAGCAGCGAGGGCGTTGGCAGTCCAAACCTTAATGGCTACACCTTC
TRBD2 15 TRBJ2-1 TRBV15 . CATSEGPSGNNEQFF TGTGCCACCAGCGAAGGCCCTAGCGGGAACAATGAGCAGTTCTTC
. 15 TRBJ1-2 TRBV4-3 . CASSQERVRVFGYTF TGCGCCAGCAGCCAAGAAAGGGTCAGGGTATTTGGCTACACCTTC
. 16 TRBJ1-3 TRBV29-1 . CSVAGGTGNPGNTIYF TGCAGCGTTGCCGGCGGTACGGGGAATCCTGGAAACACCATATATTTT
TRBD1 14 TRBJ1-2 TRBV19 once CASRLRQGVYGYTF TGTGCCAGTAGGTTGAGACAGGGAGTCTATGGCTACACCTTC
. 10 TRBJ2-5 TRBV20-1 . CSARAGLQYF TGCAGTGCTAGGGCGGGGCTCCAGTACTTC
. 12 TRBJ2-5 TRBV2 few CASSETDETQYF TGTGCCAGCAGTGAAACAGATGAGACCCAGTACTTC
TRBD2 15 TRBJ2-5 TRBV5-1 . CASCAAGTSEETQYF TGCGCCAGTTGTGCCGCCGGGACTAGTGAAGAGACCCAGTACTTC
TRBD1 15 TRBJ2-1 TRBV5-1 . CASSPPGQGRREQFF TGCGCCAGCAGCCCTCCGGGACAGGGAAGGAGGGAGCAGTTCTTC
. 15 TRBJ2-3 TRBV4-2 . CASSQDLASQDTQYF TGTGCCAGCAGCCAAGATTTGGCTAGTCAAGATACGCAGTATTTT